This T cell receptor beta chain is drawn from a study of shared clonotypes between healthy human individuals. Method: immunoSEQ multiplex PCR; TCRdb's copy keeps in-frame clones and lacks some. The table includes about 520,000 clones, 60% to 80% detected once. CDR1 is SGHDT, CDR2 YYEEEE, per germline. Trimming cost V 2 bases and J 4 bases; bases outside gene matches: 3. The CDR3 sequence is 15 residues long. J is TRBJ2-1 and V is TRBV5-6; 10 bases align to TRBD2. The sequence derives from a woman in her thirties or forties in good health. Some clones in this sample may be carry-over from other donors' samples. The sequenced material came from PBMCs. CDR3 nucleotide sequence: TGTGCCAGCAGCTTAGGACTAGCGGTATACAATGAGCAGTTCTTC. Its translation: CASSLGLAVYNEQFF.